This T cell receptor (beta chain) was observed in a study of tumor and adjacent non-tumor tissue in lung cancer. Study-wide background: There were some 11 adenocarcinoma, a couple of squamous cell carcinoma and 1 small cell lung cancer cases.

The template was RNA from unsorted bulk tissue. Chemotherapy-naive patients with new lung cancer underwent thoracic surgery in China, August–late 2014. The library came from three nested PCR rounds adapted from ARM-PCR protocols. TCRdb itself ran the multiplex PCR reads through MiXCR, one entry per CDR3 protein. The table shows approximately 68,000 distinct CDR3 sequences, with 73% occurring only once. The CDR3 runs 13 residues. Germline V gene data show CDR1 as DFQATT and CDR2 as SNEGSKA (reference sequence). As for this clonotype: The antigen is not known. A much larger clone sits a single nucleotide away, making a read error possible.

Study-wide results and caveats: Tumor repertoires had a smaller top 100 clone share than normal lung.

The sequence came from a man between 60 and 70 years old with non-small cell lung cancer. Sequenced: lung tumor tissue. V gene TRBV20-1 combines with J gene TRBJ2-7; 7 bases are a match to TRBD1. In nucleotides, the CDR3 is TGCAGTGCTAGAGAAGGGGGCTCCTACGAGCTGTACTTC. Protein sequence: CSAREGGSYELYF.